This is a list of T cell receptor beta chains from one sample in a study of cytotoxic CD8 clonotypes in ibrutinib-treated CLL. Produced via immunoSEQ multiplex PCR; TCRdb's table is partial and in-frame only. The sample has 250,000 to 350,000 clones; less than 85% are singletons. The specimen comprised PBMCs, sampled at disease progression, from a patient treated with ibrutinib. The receptors derive from a human donor with chronic lymphocytic leukemia. Both conserved end residues are trimmed from each CDR3. D genes are given only for firm matches. Size is omitted from some rows. Given values are once, few, many or a class for expanded clones.

NA	TRBD1	TRBV27	ASSFFGNSDRVKTQY
once	NA	TRBV29-1	SVEGGPGRDTEAF
NA	TRBD1	TRBV7-2	ASSLTGPGANEKLF
NA	TRBD2	TRBV5-1	ASSLALAGLGQETQY
NA	TRBD1	TRBV6-1	ASSDLRTGVSGYT
NA	NA	TRBV7-4	ASSFSPFLAKNIQY
once	NA	TRBV6-5	ASRREGVYEQY
NA	TRBD2	TRBV6-1	ASSALAGVSYNEQF
NA	TRBD2	TRBV5-1	ASSPLAGTTDTQY
NA	NA	TRBV29-1	SVEQPGNTEAF
NA	TRBD1	TRBV5-1	ASSLTGVVAGANVLT
NA	NA	TRBV7-9	ASSFWGEEQY
NA	NA	TRBV7-2	ASSQFSGANVLT
NA	TRBD1	TRBV7-9	ASDRGYEQY
few	NA	TRBV5-1	ASSLDPGAGGYT
NA	NA	TRBV27	ASSPWTGSYEQY
NA	NA	TRBV29-1	SVEDPLSRTDTQY
NA	NA	TRBV14	ASSQDARNYGYT
NA	TRBD2	TRBV7-8	ASSLGRLAGGPNNEQF
NA	NA	TRBV2	ASREGESQPQH
NA	NA	TRBV2	ASSEAGSLYEQY
NA	NA	TRBV5-4	ASSQFRQNTGELF
few	NA	TRBV9	ASSVGAWGHYEQY
NA	NA	TRBV5-4	ASSLPGAGYGYT
few	TRBD1	TRBV7-9	ASSLGTAGNTIY
NA	NA	TRBV15	ATSRDVSNYGYT
NA	TRBD1	TRBV5-3	ARSNRQGNGYT
NA	NA	TRBV18	ASSLRQALSGANVLT
NA	TRBD2	TRBV7-9	ASSLGPVLAATTDTQY
once	NA	TRBV28	ASSQTGYNEQF
NA	NA	TRBV5-1	ASSLTAFQYGYT
NA	NA	TRBV6-5	ASSLGGGTYNEQF
NA	TRBD1	TRBV7-3	ASSQRDRAPGELF
NA	NA	TRBV19	ASSIAPGVEETQY
NA	NA	TRBV19	ASSGAGARGNYEQY
once	NA	TRBV20-1	ITGGITEAF
NA	TRBD1	TRBV2	ASTRDRSQETQY
once	NA	TRBV2	ASYRTENTGELF
NA	NA	TRBV4-1	ASSARQAAWMYQETQY
few	TRBD1	TRBV5-6	ASSLAGGYETQY
NA	NA	TRBV7-8	ASSFSWYQETQY
NA	NA	TRBV6-6	ASSTPRGGLQEKLF
NA	TRBD2	TRBV5-1	ASSLGSSGNSYEQY
few	NA	TRBV11-2	ASSLVGIGELF
once	TRBD2	TRBV6-5	ASAGTSGGASEQY
few	NA	TRBV12-5	ASGLVLGERTNEQF
NA	NA	TRBV13	ASSTGSQETQY
once	NA	TRBV2	ATYRGAGT
NA	TRBD1	TRBV6-1	ASSRTGTALEAF
NA	TRBD2	TRBV9	ASSVVAGGSTDTQY
NA	NA	TRBV5-4	ASSLIEGETEAF
NA	NA	TRBV5-1	ASSLVQGGEQY
NA	TRBD1	TRBV5-6	ASSSGDRDHTEAF